This T cell receptor beta chain was recovered during a study of regulatory T cells in long-lasting Graves disease (dated by TCRdb to the early 2020s). For the wider study: In the newly diagnosed Graves' disease group, patients had been taking antithyroid drugs for less than 3 months. A total of roughly 35 samples were covered by TCR sequencing, comprising approximately 13 persistent and about 20 newly diagnosed Graves' disease patients. The study was conducted in China and was registered as a clinical trial. Persistent Graves' disease patients were compared with newly diagnosed Graves' disease patients by peripheral blood TCR sequencing and RNA sequencing. General conclusions and limits of the study: Persistent disease showed preferential use of TRBV28, TRBJ1-2 and TRBJ2-5, whereas newly diagnosed disease favored TRBV20-1 and TRBJ2-1. The authors noted that the small sample size was a limitation that may lower accuracy. Persistent patients shared more public clonotypes among themselves (over 2,500) than newly diagnosed patients did (roughly 910). Lower TCR Shannon entropy and fewer highly expanded clones were observed in persistent Graves' disease patients than in newly diagnosed patients, which suggested clonal expansion. Only peripheral blood was studied, because thyroid tissue, the primary lesion, was inaccessible. Sequencing and analysis were restricted to the TCR beta chain.

Measured from the cysteine to the phenylalanine, the CDR3 is 16 residues long. The retained sequence is limited to the CDR3, 48 bases, with the frame set at the first base. Trimming costs V 2 bases and J 0 bases, and their ends lie 14 bases apart. From a lookup of the germline V gene (reference sequence), CDR1 and CDR2 are SGHNT and YYREEE. In light of the paper, this sample's time point label describes: newly diagnosed GD, antithyroid drugs for less than 3 months. For both TCR sequencing and RNA sequencing, RNA was extracted from PBMCs using TRIzol. The diagnosis of Graves' disease followed American Thyroid Association guidelines. The patients came from an endocrinology department in Xi'an, China. Each patient gave approximately 8.8 milliliters of peripheral blood, collected in an EDTA anticoagulant tube. PBMCs were isolated by Ficoll Paque Plus density gradient separation without further T cell sorting. An Agilent 2100 Bioanalyzer and agarose gel were used to check RNA quality, and a NanoDrop 2000 was used to measure RNA concentration.

The library was obtained by multiplex PCR. TCRdb records Illumina HiSeq 4000 as the sequencer. iRepertoire HTBI primers and Arm-PCR amplification of CDR3 regions were used to construct TCR beta libraries. Gel purification was performed on PCR products prior to sequencing. The paper's data handling went like this. A total of fewer than 70 TRBV and 14 TRBJ segments were identified across samples and were used for gene usage analysis of CDR3 amino acid clonotypes. Filtered high-quality paired reads were merged into contigs using COPE and FqMerger. Contigs were aligned with BLAST to IMGT TRBV, TRBD and TRBJ reference genes, and CDR3 was defined per IMGT. Any clonotype with a frequency above 0.1% was classified as a highly expanded clone. Shannon entropy was used to measure repertoire diversity, and the Gini coefficient was used to measure V-J evenness. A clonotype was considered public if more than one individual shared it. TCRdb reprocessing: public reads trimmed at Q25 with fastp, clones called with MiXCR, in-frame beta chains kept. Each entry is one CDR3 protein sequence, shown with its most common DNA and genes. The V and J calls come from TCRdb's annotation, not from the publication. The sample table records 300,000 to 400,000 distinct CDR3 sequences; over 15% of these occur just once. Jointly, the top ten make up 25% to 30% of the sample.

Note on this clonotype: No antigen is known for it. No qualities accompany the bases; no much larger clone lies one base away.

The sample was also linked to a second study, of T cells in Graves' hyperthyroidism and ophthalmopathy. As the second publication notes: Graves' hyperthyroidism was defined as stable when no progression to ophthalmopathy occurred over 18 months of follow-up. Hyperthyroidism patients were aged 18 to 65 years and newly diagnosed, with disease duration of less than 2 months. Exclusion was applied to patients with uncontrolled infections, other autoimmune diseases, pregnancy or lactation. Diagnoses were established on the basis of clinical symptoms, serum thyroxine and TRAb, thyroid ultrasound, and orbital computed tomography. A first-round RT-PCR of the TCR CDR3 used the HTBI primer set with the Qiagen OneStep RT-PCR kit. Most expanded thyroid clonotypes (frequency above 0.001) were also found in blood, which suggests that blood repertoires may mirror thyroid immune responses. A 13 V-J signature model separated ophthalmopathy from stable hyperthyroidism, with approximately 87% sensitivity and about 81% specificity in cross-validation and 80%/75% in testing. In validation, the model predicted progression to ophthalmopathy a median of 6.5 months before onset, with roughly 70% sensitivity and 72.22% specificity. A discovery cohort of about 100 patients, roughly 45 with Graves' ophthalmopathy and about 58 with stable Graves' hyperthyroidism, was used to find distinguishing TCR V-J signatures. An independent validation cohort of 18 to 20 hyperthyroidism patients and about 15 patients who later progressed to ophthalmopathy tested prospective prediction of ophthalmopathy. The 90 to 100 discovery patients were randomly divided into training and test sets at a 7:3 ratio. In more than five Graves' hyperthyroidism patients, the study also compared T-cell repertoires from thyroid tissue with T-cell repertoires from blood. Following sampling, methimazole starting at 30 mg daily was given to hyperthyroidism patients, and high-dose intravenous methylprednisolone was given to ophthalmopathy patients. The libraries were constructed in a second round of multiplex PCR and then size-selected and purified. Libraries were sequenced paired-end with 100 bp reads on an Illumina HiSeq2000. Raw data were processed with SOAPnuke, discarding reads with adapters, uncalled bases, mean Phred below 15, or no exact constant-primer or identifier match. COPE v1.2.5 was used to merge high-quality paired reads, and clonotypes were defined as unique nucleotide sequences. MiTCR v1.1 was used to align the clonotypes against IMGT TRBV, TRBD and TRBJ reference segments. The analysis was restricted to V-J combinations with a frequency above 0.0001, which together covered about 99% of the repertoires. The TCS score was defined as F50 (clonal expansion) divided by E x V (chaos), with BLOSUM62-based TCRdist calculated between CDR3 peptides within each V-J. Welch's t-statistics and random forest reduced roughly 500 V-J features to 13, which were used in a naive Bayes classifier (R e1071). No statistical method was used to set the sample size in advance, and investigators knew the group allocation. The paper describes TCR Vbeta CDR3 sequencing of roughly 130 peripheral blood samples, made up of roughly 45 ophthalmopathy patients, 70 to 75 hyperthyroidism patients and some 17 progressor patients.

Sequenced here: peripheral blood mononuclear cells (PBMCs), sampled at new diagnosis, from a patient treated with antithyroid drugs. The V and J segments used are TRBV5-4 and TRBJ1-1; there is no confident call for the D gene. The sequence came from a man between 40 and 49 years old with Graves disease. Donor details come from another sample of the same person, matched by shared clones. The CDR3 protein is CASSLGRMPLNTEAFF. The DNA sequence reads TGTGCCAGCAGCTTAGGACGGATGCCCTTGAACACTGAAGCTTTCTTT.